This T cell receptor (beta chain) was found in a study of control samples from healthy donors and cancer patients. TCRdb keeps only in-frame clones here, not all; method: immunoSEQ multiplex PCR. Among 100,000 to 110,000 clones listed, roughly 84% were seen once. The CDR3 runs 14 residues. CDR1 is LNHDA and CDR2 is SQIVND in the germline V gene (reference sequence). Trimming removed 8 bases at V and 1 base at J, with 12 bases between. The sequence was collected from a woman in her 50s in good health. The sequenced material came from blood. The chain recombines TRBV19 with TRBJ2-1, with a weak D call TRBD1 (5 bases). CDR3 sequence (DNA): TGTGCCAGTGGGGAAGGGGTTTCCTACAATGAGCAGTTCTTC. This sequence encodes CASGEGVSYNEQFF.